One T cell receptor (beta chain) is described in this entry. What it recognizes is unknown. The CDR3 sequence is 19 residues long. Germline V gene sequence: CDR1 SGHVS, CDR2 FNYEAQ. The V and J ends lost 5 bases and 5 bases, in that order; junction bases with no gene match: 19. The data are from a study of cytomegalovirus exposure and HLA in healthy donors. Overall study: Of all 400 or so donors who were genotyped, 70% to 85% belonged to the Caucasian-associated ancestry cluster.

Study results and caveats: Researchers counted around 180 TCR beta chains as cytomegalovirus-associated.

The PCR employed 60 Vbeta primers together with 13 Jbeta primers. Produced via immunoSEQ multiplex PCR; TCRdb's table is partial and in-frame only. The sample carries about 120,000 clones, about three quarters recorded once. Sequenced: PBMCs. The sequence derives from a woman aged 25 to 45 in good health and CMV-seropositive. V is TRBV7-6 and J is TRBJ2-2, with TRBD1 matching 8 bases. CDR3 protein: CASSPTTGVGTVGTGELFF. The CDR3 DNA follows: TGTGCCAGCAGCCCCACGACAGGGGTGGGGACGGTGGGGACCGGGGAGCTGTTTTTT.